This T cell receptor beta chain was captured by sequencing in a study of identifying expanded T cells in peripheral blood. General observations from the study: Variance in clone template counts between approximately two-week samples significantly increased with total template count across all healthy donors. Technical replicates showed about 1.2 changed clones; approximately 2 weeks about 16.4; four weeks 19.

Healthy donors had no documented immune events, such as infections, while sampled. TCRdb's table, derived via immunoSEQ multiplex PCR, lists solely in-frame clones and lacks some. Of more than 75,000 clones listed, about nine tenths were seen once; the top ten hold roughly 3.9%. V was clipped by 6 bases and J by 3 bases, with 15 bases between them. CDR1 is SQVTM and CDR2 is ANQGSEA in the germline V gene. The length of the CDR3 is 14 residues. As for this clone: Its target is unknown.

The origin of this receptor is a person aged 18 to 70 in good health. The chain couples TRBV29-1 to TRBJ2-1; TRBD2 is a possible D gene (6 bases). What was sequenced was blood. CDR3 coding DNA: TGCAGCGTCGCCCCCGGCGGGGTCTACAATGAGCAGTTCTTC. Translated: CSVAPGGVYNEQFF.